A single sample gave rise to the 22 T cell receptor beta chains below, sequenced in a study of T cell repertoires in cytomegalovirus infection. TCRdb passed the reads through MiXCR, listing each CDR3 protein once. The data show 150,000 to 200,000 distinct CDR3 sequences, about a tenth seen once. The sequenced sample consisted of PBMCs. These receptors originate from a human donor in good health (CMV status not recorded). Some clones in this sample may be carry-over from other donors' samples.

This clonotype was detected many times. V usage is TRBV25-1 and J usage is TRBJ1-1; possible D gene TRBD1, 5 bases. V was pared by 3 bases and J by 4 bases, with 15 bases between. This CDR3 has 15 amino acids. Germline assignment: CDR1 MGHDK and CDR2 SYGVNS. CDR3 amino acids: CASSDRQLQATEAFF. DNA for the CDR3: TGTGCCAGCAGTGATCGACAGTTACAAGCCACTGAAGCTTTCTTT.

The rearrangement uses TRBV29-1 and TRBJ2-3; D is uncertain. The V gene lost 2 bases and the J gene lost 4 bases, with 16 bases spanning the gap. Germline CDR1 and CDR2: SQVTM and ANQGSEA. The CDR3 loop spans 15 amino acids. CDR3 sequence (DNA): TGCAGCGTTGAAACGAGCGCCCTGAGAGCAGATACGCAGTATTTT. Its protein product is CSVETSALRADTQYF.

The V and J genes are TRBV20-1 and TRBJ1-6; the match to TRBD1 covers 7 bases. Per germline, CDR1 DFQATT and CDR2 SNEGSKA (reference sequence). The CDR3 has 14 residues. J was trimmed by 9 bases and V by 1 base; bases with no gene match: 6. The CDR3 loop is CSARVSGGFSPLHF. In DNA form, the CDR3 reads TGCAGTGCTAGAGTCTCAGGGGGTTTTTCACCCCTCCACTTT.

This clonotype was detected many times. The chain carries TRBV27 and TRBJ2-7; 13 nucleotides line up with TRBD2. Trimming at V came to 6 bases and at J to 7 bases, leaving 15 bases not matched to a gene. From germline, CDR1 is MNHEY and CDR2 SMNVEV (reference sequence). This CDR3 is 17 amino acids long. CDR3 sequence (DNA): TGTGCCAGCAGGCGAGAGTCCCGGACTAGCGGGAGCGGTGAGCAGTACTTC. The encoded protein is CASRRESRTSGSGEQYF.

The sample holds many counts of this clonotype. The chain is built from TRBV4-3 and TRBJ1-3; D is ambiguous. Trimming pared 0 bases from V and 6 bases from J, leaving 12 bases between. CDR1 LGHNA and CDR2 YSLEER come from the germline V gene. The CDR3 runs to 15 residues. The CDR3 bases are TGCGCCAGCAGCCAAGATTTTTCCGGGATAAACACCATATATTTT. The encoded protein is CASSQDFSGINTIYF.

The CDR3 DNA is TGTGCCAGCAGCTCCTCTAGCGGGAGACTCTACAATGAGCAGTTCTTC. Residues: CASSSSSGRLYNEQFF. This chain connects TRBV7-3 to TRBJ2-1, with 10 bases aligning to TRBD2. V was pared by 4 bases and J by 3 bases, with 6 bases of the junction left unmatched. The germline V gene has CDR1 SGHTA and CDR2 FQGTGA. The CDR3 has 16 amino acids.

This clonotype has just a few counts. The rearrangement uses TRBV28 and TRBJ1-1, with D uncertain. The CDR3 is 12 residues long. In germline, CDR1 is MDHEN, CDR2 SYDVKM. The V and J ends lost 7 bases and 10 bases respectively, with 16 bases between them. Here the CDR3 reads CASTKTTGGAFF. CDR3 nucleotide sequence: TGTGCCAGCACTAAAACAACGGGTGGAGCTTTCTTT.

This clonotype was seen many times. This chain's CDR3 is CASSLWDRNYGYTF. The CDR3, as DNA: TGTGCCAGCAGCCTCTGGGACAGGAACTATGGCTACACCTTC. The chain has TRBV7-2 and TRBJ1-2; 8 positions agree with TRBD1. The CDR3 is 14 residues long. V lost 5 bases to trimming and J lost 2 bases; unmatched junction nucleotides: 4. Germline assignment: CDR1 SGHTA and CDR2 FQGNSA. Using reference TRBV7-2 and TRBJ1-2 for the parts outside the CDR3, the full variable domain is GAGVSQSPSNKVTEKGKDVELRCDPISGHTALYWYRQSLGQGLEFLIYFQGNSAPDKSGLPSDRFSAERTGGSVSTLTIQRTQQEDSAVYLCASSLWDRNYGYTFGSGTRLTVV.

This clonotype was counted a few times. The chain employs TRBV28 and TRBJ1-4; 9 bases map to TRBD1. Germline V gives CDR1 MDHEN, CDR2 SYDVKM. With V trimmed by 3 bases and J by 4 bases, 15 bases remained unmatched. The CDR3 contains 19 residues. As DNA, the CDR3 is TGTGCCAGCAGTTTCCCCGGGACAGGGATATTGGGCGATAATGAAAAACTGTTTTTT. Residues: CASSFPGTGILGDNEKLFF.

The chain uses TRBV4-3 and TRBJ2-2, with unresolved D. This CDR3 comprises 15 residues. From germline, CDR1 is LGHNA and CDR2 YSLEER. With 0 bases removed from V and 1 base from J, the gap between germline ends came to 6 bases. The CDR3 coding sequence is TGCGCCAGCAGCCAAGATTACGGGAACACCGGGGAGCTGTTTTTT. Encoded protein: CASSQDYGNTGELFF.

This clonotype turned up a few times. The chain couples TRBV20-1 to TRBJ2-7; D might be TRBD2 (5 bases). The CDR3 has 14 amino acids. Per the germline V gene, CDR1 is DFQATT and CDR2 is SNEGSKA (reference sequence). V shed 1 base and J shed 6 bases, with 16 bases lying between them. CDR3 sequence (DNA): TGCAGTGCTAGAGTCCCTACTACTAGTGTCGAGCAGTACTTC. Translating gives CSARVPTTSVEQYF.

This clonotype was detected many times. This chain links TRBV28 with TRBJ1-5, with 9 bases lining up with TRBD1. Trimming took 6 bases from V and 6 from J; bases not matched to a gene: 9. The CDR3 contains 15 residues. The germline V gene encodes CDR1 MDHEN and CDR2 SYDVKM. The DNA for the CDR3 is TGTGCCAGCAGATTCCGGGACAGGGAATTTCAGCCCCAGCATTTT. Translating gives CASRFRDREFQPQHF.

This clonotype has at least ten counts. This sequence joins TRBV20-1 and TRBJ1-5; a possible D gene is TRBD1 (5 bases). This CDR3 region has 17 residues. CDR1 and CDR2 from the germline V gene are DFQATT and SNEGSKA (reference sequence). Trimming pared 5 bases from V and 4 bases from J, leaving 24 bases between. CDR3 region: CSAGTGLFEGPNQPQHF. The DNA for the CDR3 is TGCAGTGCTGGGACGGGACTCTTCGAGGGCCCTAATCAGCCCCAGCATTTT.

There are a few counts of this clonotype. V is TRBV24-1 and J is TRBJ2-1; TRBD1 matches at 11 bases. J lost 9 bases, V lost 7 bases, and 10 bases had no gene match. Germline values: CDR1 KGHDR, CDR2 SFDVKD. CDR3 length equals 15 residues. For the CDR3, the DNA is TGTGCCACCAGCCTCCGGGACAGGGGGTATGGTGAGCAGTTCTTC. Protein: CATSLRDRGYGEQFF.

This clonotype appeared a few times. J is TRBJ1-1 and V is TRBV20-1; possible D gene TRBD1, 6 bases. The CDR3 consists of 12 residues. CDR1 DFQATT and CDR2 SNEGSKA come from the germline V gene (reference sequence). V dropped 6 bases and J dropped 5 bases, with 13 bases sitting between them. The CDR3 spells CSAPGVITEAFF. The CDR3 nucleotides are TGCAGTGCCCCAGGGGTGATAACTGAAGCTTTCTTT.

This CDR3 is CATSRVRSDRGRQPQHF. CDR3 coding DNA: TGTGCCACCAGCAGAGTACGATCGGACAGGGGTCGACAGCCCCAGCATTTT. The V call is TRBV15, the J call TRBJ1-5, with 9 bases that match TRBD1. This CDR3 is 17 amino acids long. J lost 7 bases, V lost 1 base, and 11 bases had no gene match. CDR1 and CDR2 (germline): LNHNV, YYDKDF (reference sequence).

This clonotype has a count of ten or more. This rearrangement joins TRBV7-2 to TRBJ2-1; 12 bases are a match to TRBD1. CDR3 length: 17 amino acids. From germline, CDR1 is SGHTA and CDR2 FQGNSA. The J segment lost 7 bases and the V segment lost 2 bases, leaving 9 bases of the junction unmatched. The CDR3 here is CASSLSSGQGASNEQFF. The CDR3, as DNA: TGTGCCAGCAGCTTATCTTCGGGACAGGGGGCAAGTAATGAGCAGTTCTTC. Using reference TRBV7-2 and TRBJ2-1 for the parts outside the CDR3, the full variable domain is GAGVSQSPSNKVTEKGKDVELRCDPISGHTALYWYRQSLGQGLEFLIYFQGNSAPDKSGLPSDRFSAERTGGSVSTLTIQRTQQEDSAVYLCASSLSSGQGASNEQFFGPGTRLTVL.

Ten or more counts support this clonotype. The DNA of the CDR3 is TGTGCCAGCAGCAGGACTAGCGGGGGGGCGCCCTACAATGAGCAGTTCTTC. Encoded protein: CASSRTSGGAPYNEQFF. V usage is TRBV11-2 and J usage is TRBJ2-1, with 15 nucleotides matching TRBD2. Germline CDR1 is SGHAT and CDR2 is FQNNGV. Trimming at V came to 5 bases and at J to 2 bases, leaving 4 bases not matched to a gene. This CDR3 is built from 17 residues.

This clonotype occurred a few times. The chain combines TRBV4-1 with TRBJ2-5, with a tentative D call TRBD1 (6 bases). The CDR3 spans 13 residues. Germline V gives CDR1 MGHRA, CDR2 YSYEKL. Between the trimmed V and J ends, which lost 4 bases and 5 bases, there was a span of 11 bases. The chain's CDR3 is CASSPPGVETQYF. In DNA, the CDR3 is TGCGCCAGCAGCCCTCCAGGGGTGGAGACCCAGTACTTC.

This clonotype has a handful of counts. The V call is TRBV19, the J call TRBJ2-7, with 7 bases lining up with TRBD2. CDR3 length equals 16 residues. Germline lookup yields CDR1 LNHDA and CDR2 SQIVND (reference sequence). Losses at the gene ends were 2 bases for V and 0 bases for J; bases not matched to a gene: 7. The CDR3 DNA follows: TGTGCCAGTAGTATATTTTCTAGCGGACTCTCCTACGAGCAGTACTTC. It yields the protein CASSIFSSGLSYEQYF.

This chain connects TRBV19 to TRBJ1-1, with D possibly TRBD1 on 5 matching bases. CDR3 length: 15 amino acids. Trimming pared 6 bases from V and 3 bases from J, leaving 17 bases between. Germline V CDR1 and CDR2: LNHDA, SQIVND (reference sequence). CDR3 protein: CASRTGGVYYTEAFF. As DNA, the CDR3 is TGTGCCAGTAGGACGGGAGGGGTTTACTACACTGAAGCTTTCTTT.

This clonotype showed up many times. The chain is built from TRBV11-2 and TRBJ2-7; 8 bases align to TRBD2. CDR1 and CDR2 from the germline V gene are SGHAT and FQNNGV. With V trimmed by 5 bases and J by 3 bases, 15 bases remained unmatched. This CDR3 contains 17 residues. The CDR3 spells CASSPTRGSGKSYEQYF. In DNA form, the CDR3 reads TGTGCCAGCAGCCCAACGCGGGGTAGCGGGAAGAGCTACGAGCAGTACTTC.